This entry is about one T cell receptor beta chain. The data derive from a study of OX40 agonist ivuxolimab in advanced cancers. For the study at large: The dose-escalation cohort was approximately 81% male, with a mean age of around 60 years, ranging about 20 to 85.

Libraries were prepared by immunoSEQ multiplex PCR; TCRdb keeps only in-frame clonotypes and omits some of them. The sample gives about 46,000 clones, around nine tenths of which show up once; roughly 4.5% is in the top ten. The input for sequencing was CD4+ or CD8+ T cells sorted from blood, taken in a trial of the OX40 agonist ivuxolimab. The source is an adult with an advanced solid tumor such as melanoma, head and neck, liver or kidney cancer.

CDR3 region: CASSATSWQYDTQYF. CDR3 sequence (DNA): TGTGCCAGCAGCGCCACTAGCTGGCAGTATGATACGCAGTATTTT. The V and J genes are TRBV7-3 and TRBJ2-3; a possible D gene is TRBD2 (6 bases). Germline V gene lookup returns CDR1 SGHTA and CDR2 FQGTGA. The CDR3 is 15 residues long. Trimming stripped 5 bases from V and 6 bases from J, with 18 bases between.